This paragraph covers one T cell receptor beta chain sequence. Its antigen is as yet unknown. The sample comes from a study of shared clonotypes between healthy human individuals. Study-level findings and limits: Around 5.3% of naive CD4 clonotypes were shared across a few donors.

The germline gives CDR1 SGHAT, CDR2 FQNNGV. The J segment lost 2 bases and the V segment lost 4 bases, leaving 2 bases of the junction unmatched. The CDR3 loop spans 15 amino acids. TCRdb keeps only in-frame clones here, not all; method: immunoSEQ multiplex PCR. The table shows 110,000 or so clones, with 55% to 80% occurring only once. Material for sequencing was memory CD8+ T cells sorted from blood. Regarding subset: CD45RO+ cells pooled with CCR7-negative TemRA cells. This receptor was obtained from a woman aged 30 to 39 in good health. The chain recombines TRBV11-2 with TRBJ1-1, with TRBD1 identical over 12 bases. CDR3 amino acids: CASSWGQGANTEAFF. In nucleotides, the CDR3 is TGTGCCAGCAGCTGGGGACAGGGGGCTAACACTGAAGCTTTCTTT. The variable domain in full, completed from reference TRBV11-2 and TRBJ1-1, reads EAGVAQSPRYKIIEKRQSVAFWCNPISGHATLYWYQQILGQGPKLLIQFQNNGVVDDSQLPKDRFSAERLKGVDSTLKIQPAKLEDSAVYLCASSWGQGANTEAFFGQGTRLTVV.